This TCR beta chain was identified during a study of blood T cells in healthy people across ages. Donors were healthy Caucasian individuals from Russia aged roughly 6 to 95. Isolation recovered at least 6.5 million PBMCs from every sample. A second PCR of roughly 7 to 11 cycles used a sample-barcoded 5' primer and a J-beta primer mix. Each TCR beta cDNA got a 12-nucleotide random molecular identifier. MiXCR, applied by TCRdb to the 5' RACE reads, yields one record per CDR3 protein. The sample holds 850,000 to 1,300,000 distinct CDR3 sequences, 35% to 55% seen once. Per germline, CDR1 SQVTM and CDR2 ANQGSEA. This CDR3 is built from 11 residues.

The specimen sequenced was blood. This TCR was recovered from a woman aged 60 to 75 in good health. This chain joins TRBV29-1 and TRBJ1-1, with D perhaps TRBD1 (6 bases). The CDR3 region has the DNA TGCGGCTCCTCCAGGGGCACTGAAGCTTTCTTT. Its protein product is CGSSRGTEAFF.